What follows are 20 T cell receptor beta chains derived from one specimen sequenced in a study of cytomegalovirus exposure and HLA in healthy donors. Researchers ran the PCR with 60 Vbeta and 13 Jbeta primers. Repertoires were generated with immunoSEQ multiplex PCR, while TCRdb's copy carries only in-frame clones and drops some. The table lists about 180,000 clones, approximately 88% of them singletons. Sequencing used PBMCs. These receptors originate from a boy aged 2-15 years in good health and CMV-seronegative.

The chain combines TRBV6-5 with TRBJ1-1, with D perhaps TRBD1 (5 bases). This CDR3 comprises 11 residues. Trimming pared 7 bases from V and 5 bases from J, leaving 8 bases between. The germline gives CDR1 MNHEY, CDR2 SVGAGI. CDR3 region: CASIQGTEAFF. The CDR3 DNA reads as TGTGCCAGCATCCAGGGAACTGAAGCTTTCTTT.

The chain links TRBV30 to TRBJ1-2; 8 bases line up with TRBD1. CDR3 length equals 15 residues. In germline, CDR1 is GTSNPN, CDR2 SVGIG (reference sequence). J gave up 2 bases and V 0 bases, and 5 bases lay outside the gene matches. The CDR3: CAWSVGTGGNYGYTF. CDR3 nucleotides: TGTGCCTGGAGTGTCGGGACAGGCGGAAACTATGGCTACACCTTC.

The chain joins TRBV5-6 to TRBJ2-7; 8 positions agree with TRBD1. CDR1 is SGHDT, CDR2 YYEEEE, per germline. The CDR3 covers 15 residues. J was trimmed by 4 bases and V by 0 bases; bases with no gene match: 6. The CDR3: CASSLGGQANYEQYV. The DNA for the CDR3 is TGTGCCAGCAGCTTGGGGGGACAGGCGAATTACGAGCAGTACGTC.

The CDR3 DNA sequence: TGTGCCAGCAGCTTAGCCGGGAGCTCCTACGAGCAGTACTTC. This translates into CASSLAGSSYEQYF. This rearrangement joins TRBV11-3 to TRBJ2-7, with a tentative D call TRBD2 (6 bases). V gave up 1 base and J gave up 0 bases, with 7 bases separating them. The germline V gene has CDR1 SGHNT and CDR2 YENEEA. The CDR3 has 14 amino acids.

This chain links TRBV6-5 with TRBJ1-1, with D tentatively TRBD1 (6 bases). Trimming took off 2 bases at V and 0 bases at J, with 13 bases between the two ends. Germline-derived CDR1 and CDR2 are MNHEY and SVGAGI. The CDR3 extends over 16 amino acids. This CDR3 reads CASSYTRTVMNTEAFF. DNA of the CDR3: TGTGCCAGCAGTTACACGAGGACAGTAATGAACACTGAAGCTTTCTTT.

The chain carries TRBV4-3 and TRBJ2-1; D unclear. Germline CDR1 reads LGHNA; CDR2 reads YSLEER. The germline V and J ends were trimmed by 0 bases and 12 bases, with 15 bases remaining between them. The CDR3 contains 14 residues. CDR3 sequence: CASSQEPLESGQFF. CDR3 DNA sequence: TGCGCCAGCAGCCAAGAGCCCCTAGAGTCGGGGCAGTTCTTC.

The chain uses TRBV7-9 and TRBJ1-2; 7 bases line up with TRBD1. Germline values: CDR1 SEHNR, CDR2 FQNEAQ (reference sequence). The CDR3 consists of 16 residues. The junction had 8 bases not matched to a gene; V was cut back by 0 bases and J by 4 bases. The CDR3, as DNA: TGTGCCAGCAGCTTAGCAGACAGGGCGACTATCTATGGCTACACCTTC. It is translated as CASSLADRATIYGYTF.

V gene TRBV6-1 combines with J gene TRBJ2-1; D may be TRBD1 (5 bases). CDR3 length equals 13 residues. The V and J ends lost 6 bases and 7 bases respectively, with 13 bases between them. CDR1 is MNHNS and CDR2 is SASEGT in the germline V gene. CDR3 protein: CASRGLLMNEQFF. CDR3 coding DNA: TGTGCCAGCAGGGGGCTACTAATGAATGAGCAGTTCTTC.

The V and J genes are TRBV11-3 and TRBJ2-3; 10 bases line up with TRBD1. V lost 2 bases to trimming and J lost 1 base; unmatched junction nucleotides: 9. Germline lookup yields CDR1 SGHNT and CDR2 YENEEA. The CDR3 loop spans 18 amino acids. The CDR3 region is CASSLSRQGAMGTDTQYF. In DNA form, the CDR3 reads TGTGCCAGCAGCTTATCCCGACAGGGGGCTATGGGCACAGATACGCAGTATTTT.

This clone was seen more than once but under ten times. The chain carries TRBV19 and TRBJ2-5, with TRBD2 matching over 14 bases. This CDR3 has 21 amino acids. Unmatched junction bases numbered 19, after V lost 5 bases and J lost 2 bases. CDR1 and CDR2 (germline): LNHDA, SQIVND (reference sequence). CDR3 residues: CASSPRLAGTSGSYPQETQYF. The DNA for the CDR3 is TGTGCCAGTAGTCCCCGCCTTGCCGGGACTAGCGGGAGTTACCCTCAAGAGACCCAGTACTTC.

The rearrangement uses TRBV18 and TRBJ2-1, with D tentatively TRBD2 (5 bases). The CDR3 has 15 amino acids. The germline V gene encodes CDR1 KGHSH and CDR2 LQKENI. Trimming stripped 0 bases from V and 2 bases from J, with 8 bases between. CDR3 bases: TGTGCCAGCTCACCACCGCTAGCCCCCTACAATGAGCAGTTCTTC. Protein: CASSPPLAPYNEQFF.

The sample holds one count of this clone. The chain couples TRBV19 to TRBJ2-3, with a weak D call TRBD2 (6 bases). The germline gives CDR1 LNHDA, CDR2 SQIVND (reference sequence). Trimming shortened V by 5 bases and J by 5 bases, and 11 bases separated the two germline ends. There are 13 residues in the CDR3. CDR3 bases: TGTGCCAGTAGTTGGAGGGATTTAGATACGCAGTATTTT. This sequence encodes CASSWRDLDTQYF.

The CDR3 nucleotides are TGTGCCAGTAGCCGCGGGACAGGATTGACGAACACCGGGGAGCTGTTTTTT. This translates into CASSRGTGLTNTGELFF. The gene calls are TRBV19 and TRBJ2-2, with 8 bases that match TRBD1. There are 17 residues in the CDR3. With V trimmed by 6 bases and J by 0 bases, 9 bases remained unmatched. Per germline, CDR1 LNHDA and CDR2 SQIVND (reference sequence). Combining the CDR3 with reference TRBV19 and TRBJ2-2 gives the whole variable domain DGGITQSPKYLFRKEGQNVTLSCEQNLNHDAMYWYRQDPGQGLRLIYYSQIVNDFQKGDIAEGYSVSREKKESFPLTVTSAQKNPTAFYLCASSRGTGLTNTGELFFGEGSRLTVL.

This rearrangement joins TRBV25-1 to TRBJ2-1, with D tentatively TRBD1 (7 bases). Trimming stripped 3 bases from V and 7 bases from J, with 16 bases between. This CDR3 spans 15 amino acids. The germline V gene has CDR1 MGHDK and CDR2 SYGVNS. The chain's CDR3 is CASSERQGLINEQFF. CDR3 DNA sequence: TGTGCCAGCAGTGAGAGACAGGGACTGATTAATGAGCAGTTCTTC.

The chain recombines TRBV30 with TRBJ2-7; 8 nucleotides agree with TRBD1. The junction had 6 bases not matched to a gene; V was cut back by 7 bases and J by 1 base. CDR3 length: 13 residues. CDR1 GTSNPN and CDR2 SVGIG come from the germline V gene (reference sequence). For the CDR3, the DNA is TGTGCCTCGGACAGGGACGGTTCCTACGAGCAGTACTTC. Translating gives CASDRDGSYEQYF. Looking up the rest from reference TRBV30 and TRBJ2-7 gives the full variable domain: SQTIHQWPATLVQPVGSPLSLECTVEGTSNPNLYWYRQAAGRGLQLLFYSVGIGQISSEVPQNLSASRPQDRQFILSSKKLLLSDSGFYLCASDRDGSYEQYFGPGTRLTVT.

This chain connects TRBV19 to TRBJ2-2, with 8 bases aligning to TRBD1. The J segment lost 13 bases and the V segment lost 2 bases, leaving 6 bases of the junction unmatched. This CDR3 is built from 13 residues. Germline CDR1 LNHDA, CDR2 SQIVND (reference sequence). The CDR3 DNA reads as TGTGCCAGTAGTATAACGCAGGGGGCGAGGCTGTTTTTT. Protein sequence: CASSITQGARLFF.

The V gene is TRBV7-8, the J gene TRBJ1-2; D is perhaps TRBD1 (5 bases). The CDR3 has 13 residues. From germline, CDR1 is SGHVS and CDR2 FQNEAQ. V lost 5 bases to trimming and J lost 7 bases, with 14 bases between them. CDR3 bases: TGTGCCAGCAGCAGAGACAGCCCCAGTGGCTACACCTTC. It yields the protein CASSRDSPSGYTF.

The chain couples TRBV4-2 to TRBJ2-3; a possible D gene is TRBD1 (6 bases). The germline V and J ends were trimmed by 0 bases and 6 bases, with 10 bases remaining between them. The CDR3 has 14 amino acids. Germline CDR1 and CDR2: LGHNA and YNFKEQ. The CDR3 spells CASSQEGRGDTQYF. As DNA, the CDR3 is TGTGCCAGCAGCCAAGAAGGAAGGGGGGATACGCAGTATTTT.

The CDR3 reads CASRPRGGLGYTF. CDR3 nucleotides: TGTGCCAGCAGGCCGCGGGGGGGCCTCGGCTACACCTTC. This chain connects TRBV27 to TRBJ1-2; tentative D call: TRBD1 (6 bases). The CDR3 sequence is 13 residues long. The germline V gene has CDR1 MNHEY and CDR2 SMNVEV (reference sequence). Trimming removed 6 bases from V and 8 bases from J, with 16 bases in between.

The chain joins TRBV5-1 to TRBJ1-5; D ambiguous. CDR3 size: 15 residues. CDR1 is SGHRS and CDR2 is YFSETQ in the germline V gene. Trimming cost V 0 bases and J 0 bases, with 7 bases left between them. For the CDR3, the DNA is TGCGCCAGCAGCTTGGCCGGAGCTAGCAATCAGCCCCAGCATTTT. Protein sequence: CASSLAGASNQPQHF. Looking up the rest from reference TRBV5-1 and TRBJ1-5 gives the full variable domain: KAGVTQTPRYLIKTRGQQVTLSCSPISGHRSVSWYQQTPGQGLQFLFEYFSETQRNKGNFPGRFSGRQFSNSRSEMNVSTLELGDSALYLCASSLAGASNQPQHFGDGTRLSIL.